These 30 T cell receptor beta chains were sequenced from one sample in a study of cytomegalovirus exposure and HLA in healthy donors. The study ran its PCR with 60 Vbeta and 13 Jbeta primers. The protocol was immunoSEQ multiplex PCR, while the TCRdb copy is restricted to in-frame clones and leaves out a portion. The sample contains about 150,000 clones, around 83% of which appear only once. Input material: PBMCs. These receptors were taken from a man aged 50 to 60 in good health and CMV-seropositive.

This chain connects TRBV27 to TRBJ2-2, with 11 bases fitting TRBD2. Germline V gives CDR1 MNHEY, CDR2 SMNVEV (reference sequence). After removal of 7 bases from V and 6 bases from J, the junction contained 19 bases not matched to a gene. The CDR3 is 19 residues long. CDR3 residues: CASTFLLAGGTHNPGELFF. CDR3 DNA: TGTGCCAGCACTTTCTTGCTAGCGGGGGGTACCCATAATCCCGGGGAGCTGTTTTTT.

CDR3 protein: CASSWTRDGYTF. The CDR3 region has the DNA TGTGCCAGCAGCTGGACTAGGGATGGCTACACCTTC. The rearrangement uses TRBV7-9 and TRBJ1-2; D is unclear. The CDR3 is 12 amino acids. Deletions cut 4 bases from V and 6 bases from J, with 9 bases between. Germline CDR1 reads SEHNR; CDR2 reads FQNEAQ (reference sequence).

This chain connects TRBV7-3 to TRBJ2-5; 15 bases fit TRBD2. Germline CDR1 is SGHTA and CDR2 is FQGTGA. This CDR3 has 16 residues. Losses at the gene ends were 4 bases for V and 2 bases for J; bases not matched to a gene: 2. This CDR3 reads CASSSGLAGGQETQYF. The CDR3 nucleotides read TGTGCCAGCAGCTCAGGACTAGCGGGGGGGCAAGAGACCCAGTACTTC.

This clone occurred once. The J gene is TRBJ1-1, the V gene TRBV7-2; 7 positions match TRBD1. The germline V gene has CDR1 SGHTA and CDR2 FQGNSA. The CDR3 is 14 amino acids. J lost 3 bases, V lost 5 bases, and 6 bases had no gene match. CDR3 sequence: CASSPRTGDTEAFF. CDR3 coding DNA: TGTGCCAGCAGCCCACGGACAGGAGACACTGAAGCTTTCTTT.

The chain links TRBV29-1 to TRBJ1-2, with D possibly matching TRBD1 (6 bases). The CDR3 has 12 residues. The germline V gene has CDR1 SQVTM and CDR2 ANQGSEA. Trimming removed 1 base from V and 5 bases from J, with 8 bases in between. CDR3 protein: CSVEGRGYGYTF. In nucleotides, the CDR3 is TGCAGCGTTGAAGGCAGGGGTTATGGCTACACCTTC.

The rearrangement uses TRBV5-1 and TRBJ2-7; 9 nucleotides align to TRBD1. The V gene end was trimmed by 4 bases and the J gene end by 1 base; junction bases not matched to a gene: 12. The CDR3 covers 17 residues. Germline V lookup: CDR1 SGHRS, CDR2 YFSETQ. In DNA form, the CDR3 reads TGCGCCAGCAGCCCAGACAGGGGGACTCAGGCTTCCTACGAGCAGTACTTC. This sequence encodes CASSPDRGTQASYEQYF.

The genes are TRBV7-2 and TRBJ2-3, with D hard to call. This CDR3 comprises 13 residues. Trimming took 6 bases from V and 4 from J, leaving 11 bases between them. The germline V gene has CDR1 SGHTA and CDR2 FQGNSA. The CDR3 nucleotides are TGTGCCAGCAGGCCTACCCTGGCAGATACGCAGTATTTT. Translation gives CASRPTLADTQYF.

V usage is TRBV6-1 and J usage is TRBJ1-5, with TRBD1 matching over 9 bases. J lost 11 bases, V lost 2 bases, and 7 bases had no gene match. The CDR3 covers 14 residues. CDR1 and CDR2 from the germline V gene are MNHNS and SASEGT. The CDR3 loop is CASSESGTGSAQHF. CDR3 DNA: TGTGCCAGCAGTGAAAGCGGGACAGGGTCGGCCCAGCATTTT.

This clone has only one observation. This chain links TRBV5-1 with TRBJ2-3; D may be TRBD2 (6 bases). CDR1 is SGHRS, CDR2 YFSETQ, per germline. The V end lost 5 bases, the J end lost 6 bases, and 22 bases lay between the germline ends. This CDR3 spans 16 amino acids. CDR3 sequence reads: CASRRISGSPWDTQYF. DNA for the CDR3: TGCGCCAGCAGGAGGATTAGCGGCTCCCCCTGGGATACGCAGTATTTT. Filled out from reference TRBV5-1 and TRBJ2-3, the complete variable domain reads KAGVTQTPRYLIKTRGQQVTLSCSPISGHRSVSWYQQTPGQGLQFLFEYFSETQRNKGNFPGRFSGRQFSNSRSEMNVSTLELGDSALYLCASRRISGSPWDTQYFGPGTRLTVL.

J is TRBJ2-1 and V is TRBV5-6; 7 bases fit TRBD2. With 4 bases clipped from V and 1 base from J, the junction kept 5 bases outside the gene matches. The CDR3 covers 15 residues. CDR1 SGHDT and CDR2 YYEEEE come from the germline V gene. The DNA for the CDR3 is TGTGCCAGCAGCAGAAGGACTAGTTCCTACAATGAGCAGTTCTTC. Its translation is CASSRRTSSYNEQFF.

J is TRBJ1-2 and V is TRBV5-4; D is undetermined. Germline assignment: CDR1 SGHNT and CDR2 YYREEE (reference sequence). CDR3 length equals 16 residues. Trimming stripped 1 base from V and 0 bases from J, with 13 bases between. The CDR3 sequence is CASSLNTRQANYGYTF. CDR3 nucleotide sequence: TGTGCCAGCAGCTTGAATACGAGACAAGCTAACTATGGCTACACCTTC.

This clone was recorded many times. The V and J genes are TRBV4-1 and TRBJ2-5, with 11 bases fitting TRBD2. V lost 2 bases, J lost 5 bases, and 10 bases stayed unmatched. The CDR3 has 17 residues. Germline V gene data show CDR1 as MGHRA and CDR2 as YSYEKL. CDR3 amino acids: CASSQRGLAEPGETQYF. CDR3 nucleotide sequence: TGCGCCAGCAGCCAACGGGGACTAGCGGAACCTGGGGAGACCCAGTACTTC.

The rearrangement links TRBV19 to TRBJ2-5; possible D gene TRBD1, 6 bases. Trimming pared 7 bases from V and 5 bases from J, leaving 17 bases between. Germline assignment: CDR1 LNHDA and CDR2 SQIVND (reference sequence). This CDR3 has 14 residues. The CDR3 spells CASTERTGIETQYF. Written as DNA, the CDR3 is TGTGCCAGTACCGAACGCACAGGGATCGAGACCCAGTACTTC.

The chain uses TRBV6-6 and TRBJ1-2; D not certain. The CDR3 is 11 residues long. V was trimmed by 6 bases and J by 13 bases, leaving 15 bases between them. Germline lookup yields CDR1 MNHNY and CDR2 SVGAGI (reference sequence). CDR3 nucleotides: TGTGCCAGCAGCCGCGAGGGCGGGATCACCTTC. Amino acid sequence: CASSREGGITF.

The V call is TRBV14, the J call TRBJ2-2; a weak D match, TRBD1 (6 bases). Germline V gene data show CDR1 as SGHDN and CDR2 as FVKESK. The length of the CDR3 is 16 residues. The V and J ends lost 2 bases and 2 bases respectively, with 12 bases between them. In DNA form, the CDR3 reads TGTGCCAGCAGCCAACAGGGGCTGACAAACACCGGGGAGCTGTTTTTT. Protein sequence: CASSQQGLTNTGELFF.

V gene TRBV5-8 combines with J gene TRBJ1-6; 7 bases map to TRBD1. The CDR3 runs to 15 residues. Germline V gene sequence: CDR1 SGHTS, CDR2 YDEGEE. The J segment lost 8 bases and the V segment lost 4 bases, leaving 9 bases of the junction unmatched. CDR3 sequence reads: CASSTGQGGYSPLHF. CDR3 in DNA: TGTGCCAGCAGCACCGGGCAGGGGGGATATTCACCCCTCCACTTT.

This clone turned up a few times. CDR3 region: CASSLEGARNTGELFF. CDR3 bases: TGCGCCAGCAGCTTGGAGGGGGCGCGGAACACCGGGGAGCTGTTTTTT. The chain couples TRBV5-1 to TRBJ2-2, with 7 nucleotides matching TRBD1. This CDR3 has 16 residues. Trimming cost V 0 bases and J 1 base; bases outside gene matches: 3. The V gene's germline CDR1 is SGHRS and CDR2 YFSETQ.

V is TRBV7-8 and J is TRBJ2-5, with D perhaps TRBD2 (6 bases). This CDR3 comprises 15 residues. Germline CDR1 SGHVS, CDR2 FQNEAQ. The V end lost 0 bases, the J end lost 9 bases, and 17 bases lay between the germline ends. The chain's CDR3 is CASSLAGLPGEAQYF. DNA of the CDR3: TGTGCCAGCAGCTTAGCGGGGCTTCCGGGGGAGGCCCAGTACTTC. The variable domain in full, completed from reference TRBV7-8 and TRBJ2-5, reads GAGVSQSPRYKVAKRGQDVALRCDPISGHVSLFWYQQALGQGPEFLTYFQNEAQLDKSGLPSDRFFAERPEGSVSTLKIQRTQQEDSAVYLCASSLAGLPGEAQYFGPGTRLLVL.

The rearrangement joins TRBV7-2 to TRBJ2-3, with D perhaps TRBD2 (6 bases). With 1 base removed from V and 6 bases from J, the gap between germline ends came to 14 bases. The CDR3 consists of 15 residues. The germline CDR1 and CDR2 sequences are SGHTA and FQGNSA. This CDR3 is CASSLDGGIPDTQYF. The CDR3 DNA follows: TGTGCCAGCAGCTTAGATGGGGGGATCCCGGATACGCAGTATTTT.

By share, this clone ranks as medium-sized. The V call is TRBV18, the J call TRBJ1-4, with D tentatively TRBD1 (5 bases). The CDR3 extends over 18 amino acids. Germline CDR1 KGHSH, CDR2 LQKENI. Deletions cut 4 bases from V and 8 bases from J, with 26 bases between. The DNA for the CDR3 is TGTGCCAGCTCACTCCCTACGGCCATCGTAGGGGATAGAGAAAAACTGTTTTTT. This sequence encodes CASSLPTAIVGDREKLFF.

The chain is built from TRBV5-6 and TRBJ2-5, with a tentative D call TRBD1 (6 bases). The germline CDR1 and CDR2 sequences are SGHDT and YYEEEE. This CDR3 is 15 amino acids long. Between the trimmed V and J ends, which lost 4 bases and 3 bases, there was a span of 16 bases. DNA of the CDR3: TGTGCCAGCAGCATTCCCGGGACACAAAAAGAGACCCAGTACTTC. Protein sequence: CASSIPGTQKETQYF.

This clone has just one count. The chain is built from TRBV12-5 and TRBJ2-1, with TRBD2 matching over 9 bases. The germline CDR1 and CDR2 sequences are LGHNT and FRNRAP. The CDR3 runs to 12 residues. J was trimmed by 15 bases and V by 5 bases; bases with no gene match: 8. The CDR3 coding sequence is TGTGCTAGTGGTCCAACTAGCGGGCCCCCGTTCTTC. Its protein product is CASGPTSGPPFF.

The chain couples TRBV4-2 to TRBJ2-6; maybe TRBD2 (5 bases). The length of the CDR3 is 16 residues. From germline, CDR1 is LGHNA and CDR2 YNFKEQ. Trimming removed 0 bases at V and 0 bases at J, with 6 bases between. CDR3 sequence: CASSQEEASGANVLTF. The CDR3, as DNA: TGTGCCAGCAGCCAAGAGGAGGCCTCTGGGGCCAACGTCCTGACTTTC.

The chain carries TRBV6-4 and TRBJ2-2; D might be TRBD1 (5 bases). Germline CDR1 reads MRHNA; CDR2 reads SNTAGT. The CDR3 length is 16 residues. Trimming removed 6 bases at V and 0 bases at J, with 14 bases between. As DNA, the CDR3 is TGTGCCAGCAGACAAGAGACAGCGCCGAACACCGGGGAGCTGTTTTTT. Translating it yields CASRQETAPNTGELFF.

The chain carries TRBV11-3 and TRBJ2-3, with TRBD1 matching 8 bases. Unmatched junction bases numbered 6, after V lost 0 bases and J lost 1 base. Per germline, CDR1 SGHNT and CDR2 YENEEA. There are 17 residues in the CDR3. CDR3 in amino acids: CASSLDGQGIRTDTQYF. As DNA, the CDR3 is TGTGCCAGCAGCTTAGATGGACAGGGAATCCGCACAGATACGCAGTATTTT.

This chain joins TRBV30 and TRBJ2-7; possible D gene TRBD1, 5 bases. V lost 3 bases, J lost 4 bases, and 16 bases lay in between. Germline-derived CDR1 and CDR2 are GTSNPN and SVGIG (reference sequence). This CDR3 is 14 amino acids long. The chain's CDR3 is CAWSPPAGRYEQYV. The CDR3 DNA follows: TGTGCCTGGAGCCCCCCAGCAGGGCGGTACGAGCAGTACGTC.

The chain couples TRBV28 to TRBJ2-7, with 13 bases identical to TRBD2. Unmatched junction bases numbered 10, after V lost 4 bases and J lost 1 base. The germline CDR1 and CDR2 sequences are MDHEN and SYDVKM. This CDR3 spans 18 amino acids. The CDR3, as DNA: TGTGCCAGCAGTTCCCGCTCGGGGACTAGCGGGACGTCCTACGAGCAGTACGTC. Translation: CASSSRSGTSGTSYEQYV.

This clone was recorded once. The gene calls are TRBV19 and TRBJ1-1, with 9 positions matching TRBD1. CDR1 and CDR2 from the germline V gene are LNHDA and SQIVND (reference sequence). This CDR3 has 16 amino acids. V lost 4 bases and J lost 0; bases outside the gene matches: 6. The CDR3 DNA sequence: TGTGCCAGTAGTACGGGACAGGGACCCTTGAACACTGAAGCTTTCTTT. It encodes CASSTGQGPLNTEAFF. Full variable domain (missing parts from reference TRBV19 and TRBJ1-1): DGGITQSPKYLFRKEGQNVTLSCEQNLNHDAMYWYRQDPGQGLRLIYYSQIVNDFQKGDIAEGYSVSREKKESFPLTVTSAQKNPTAFYLCASSTGQGPLNTEAFFGQGTRLTVV.

This clone was seen more than once but under ten times. The chain uses TRBV28 and TRBJ1-6, with a possible D match to TRBD1 (6 bases). Germline values: CDR1 MDHEN, CDR2 SYDVKM. V was clipped by 3 bases and J by 7 bases, with 13 bases between them. The CDR3 runs to 15 residues. The CDR3 here is CASSLGPGANSPLHF. In nucleotides, the CDR3 is TGTGCCAGCAGTTTGGGCCCAGGGGCAAATTCACCCCTCCACTTT.

The genes are TRBV9 and TRBJ2-5, with 8 bases that match TRBD1. Germline trimming cut 0 bases from V and 5 bases from J; bases unmatched to any gene: 6. CDR3 size: 15 residues. Germline CDR1 reads SGDLS; CDR2 reads YYNGEE. The CDR3 DNA reads as TGTGCCAGCAGCGTAGCTGACAGGGGAGAGGAGACCCAGTACTTC. Residues: CASSVADRGEETQYF.